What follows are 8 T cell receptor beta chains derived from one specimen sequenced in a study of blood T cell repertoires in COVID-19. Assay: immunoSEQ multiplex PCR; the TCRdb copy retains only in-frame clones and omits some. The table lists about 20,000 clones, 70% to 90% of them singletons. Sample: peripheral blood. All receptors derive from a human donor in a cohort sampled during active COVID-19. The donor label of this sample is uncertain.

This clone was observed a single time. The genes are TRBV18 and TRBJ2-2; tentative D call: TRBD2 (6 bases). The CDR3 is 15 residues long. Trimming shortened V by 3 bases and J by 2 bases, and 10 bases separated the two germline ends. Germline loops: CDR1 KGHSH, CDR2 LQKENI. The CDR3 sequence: CASSPGLHNTGELFF. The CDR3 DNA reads TGTGCCAGCTCACCGGGACTTCACAACACCGGGGAGCTGTTTTTT. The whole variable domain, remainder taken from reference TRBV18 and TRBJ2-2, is NAGVMQNPRHLVRRRGQEARLRCSPMKGHSHVYWYRQLPEEGLKFMVYLQKENIIDESGMPKERFSAEFPKEGPSILRIQQVVRGDSAAYFCASSPGLHNTGELFFGEGSRLTVL.

This chain's CDR3 is CASRGLAGGSYNEQFF. As DNA, the CDR3 is TGTGCCAGCAGGGGGTTAGCGGGAGGGTCCTACAATGAGCAGTTCTTC. This rearrangement joins TRBV28 to TRBJ2-1, with 11 bases identical to TRBD2. The CDR3 is 16 residues long. Germline V lookup: CDR1 MDHEN, CDR2 SYDVKM. J lost 1 base, V lost 6 bases, and 5 bases had no gene match.

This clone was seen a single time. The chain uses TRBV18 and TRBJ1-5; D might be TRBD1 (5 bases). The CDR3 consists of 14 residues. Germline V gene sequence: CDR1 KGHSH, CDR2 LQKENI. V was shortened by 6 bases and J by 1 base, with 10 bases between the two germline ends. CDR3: CASSRRESNQPQHF. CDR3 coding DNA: TGTGCCAGCTCCCGCAGGGAAAGCAATCAGCCCCAGCATTTT.

The DNA of the CDR3 is TGTGCCAGCAGCCGGGAGGGGGGAGGTTACGCTGAAGCTTTCTTT. Protein sequence: CASSREGGGYAEAFF. The chain combines TRBV7-2 with TRBJ1-1; D may be TRBD1 (6 bases). The V and J ends lost 5 bases and 6 bases respectively, with 19 bases between them. The CDR3 length is 15 residues. Germline CDR1 reads SGHTA; CDR2 reads FQGNSA. The variable domain in full, completed from reference TRBV7-2 and TRBJ1-1, reads GAGVSQSPSNKVTEKGKDVELRCDPISGHTALYWYRQSLGQGLEFLIYFQGNSAPDKSGLPSDRFSAERTGGSVSTLTIQRTQQEDSAVYLCASSREGGGYAEAFFGQGTRLTVV.

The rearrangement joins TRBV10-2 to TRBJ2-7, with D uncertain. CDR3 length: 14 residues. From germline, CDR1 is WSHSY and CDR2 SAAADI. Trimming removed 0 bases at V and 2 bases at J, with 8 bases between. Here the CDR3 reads CASSESRWAYEQYF. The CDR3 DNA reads TGCGCCAGCAGTGAGTCGCGGTGGGCCTACGAGCAGTACTTC.

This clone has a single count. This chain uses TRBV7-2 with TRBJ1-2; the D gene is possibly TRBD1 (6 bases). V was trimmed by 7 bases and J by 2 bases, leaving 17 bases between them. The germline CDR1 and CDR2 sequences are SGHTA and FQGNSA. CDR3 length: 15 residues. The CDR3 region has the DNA TGTGCCAGCATTAAGGGAGCAGGGGAGAACTATGGCTACACCTTC. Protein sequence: CASIKGAGENYGYTF.

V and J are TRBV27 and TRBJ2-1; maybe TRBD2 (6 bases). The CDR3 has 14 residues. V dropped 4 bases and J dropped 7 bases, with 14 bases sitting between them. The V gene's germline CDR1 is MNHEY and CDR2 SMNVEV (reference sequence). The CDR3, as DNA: TGTGCCAGCAGTTCCGGCGGCAGCGGGAATGAGCAGTTCTTC. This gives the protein CASSSGGSGNEQFF.

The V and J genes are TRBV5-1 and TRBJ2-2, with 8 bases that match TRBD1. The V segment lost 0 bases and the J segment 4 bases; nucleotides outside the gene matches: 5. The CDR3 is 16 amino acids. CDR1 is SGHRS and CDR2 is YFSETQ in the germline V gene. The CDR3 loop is CASSLGAGQGTGELFF. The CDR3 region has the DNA TGCGCCAGCAGCTTGGGTGCCGGACAGGGCACCGGGGAGCTGTTTTTT.